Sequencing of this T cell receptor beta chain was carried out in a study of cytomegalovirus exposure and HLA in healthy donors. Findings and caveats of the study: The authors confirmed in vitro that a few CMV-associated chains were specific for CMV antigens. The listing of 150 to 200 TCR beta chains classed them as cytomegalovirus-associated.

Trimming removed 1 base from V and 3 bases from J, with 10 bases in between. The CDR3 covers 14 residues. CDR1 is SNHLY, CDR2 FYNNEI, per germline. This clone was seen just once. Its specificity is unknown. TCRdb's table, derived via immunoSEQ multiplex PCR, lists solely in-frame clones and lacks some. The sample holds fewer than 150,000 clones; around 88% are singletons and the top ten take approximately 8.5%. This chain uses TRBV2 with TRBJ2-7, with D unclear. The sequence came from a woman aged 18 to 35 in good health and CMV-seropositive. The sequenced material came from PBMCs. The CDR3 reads CASSEVRPIYEQYF. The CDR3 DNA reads TGTGCCAGCAGTGAAGTCAGGCCGATCTACGAGCAGTACTTC.